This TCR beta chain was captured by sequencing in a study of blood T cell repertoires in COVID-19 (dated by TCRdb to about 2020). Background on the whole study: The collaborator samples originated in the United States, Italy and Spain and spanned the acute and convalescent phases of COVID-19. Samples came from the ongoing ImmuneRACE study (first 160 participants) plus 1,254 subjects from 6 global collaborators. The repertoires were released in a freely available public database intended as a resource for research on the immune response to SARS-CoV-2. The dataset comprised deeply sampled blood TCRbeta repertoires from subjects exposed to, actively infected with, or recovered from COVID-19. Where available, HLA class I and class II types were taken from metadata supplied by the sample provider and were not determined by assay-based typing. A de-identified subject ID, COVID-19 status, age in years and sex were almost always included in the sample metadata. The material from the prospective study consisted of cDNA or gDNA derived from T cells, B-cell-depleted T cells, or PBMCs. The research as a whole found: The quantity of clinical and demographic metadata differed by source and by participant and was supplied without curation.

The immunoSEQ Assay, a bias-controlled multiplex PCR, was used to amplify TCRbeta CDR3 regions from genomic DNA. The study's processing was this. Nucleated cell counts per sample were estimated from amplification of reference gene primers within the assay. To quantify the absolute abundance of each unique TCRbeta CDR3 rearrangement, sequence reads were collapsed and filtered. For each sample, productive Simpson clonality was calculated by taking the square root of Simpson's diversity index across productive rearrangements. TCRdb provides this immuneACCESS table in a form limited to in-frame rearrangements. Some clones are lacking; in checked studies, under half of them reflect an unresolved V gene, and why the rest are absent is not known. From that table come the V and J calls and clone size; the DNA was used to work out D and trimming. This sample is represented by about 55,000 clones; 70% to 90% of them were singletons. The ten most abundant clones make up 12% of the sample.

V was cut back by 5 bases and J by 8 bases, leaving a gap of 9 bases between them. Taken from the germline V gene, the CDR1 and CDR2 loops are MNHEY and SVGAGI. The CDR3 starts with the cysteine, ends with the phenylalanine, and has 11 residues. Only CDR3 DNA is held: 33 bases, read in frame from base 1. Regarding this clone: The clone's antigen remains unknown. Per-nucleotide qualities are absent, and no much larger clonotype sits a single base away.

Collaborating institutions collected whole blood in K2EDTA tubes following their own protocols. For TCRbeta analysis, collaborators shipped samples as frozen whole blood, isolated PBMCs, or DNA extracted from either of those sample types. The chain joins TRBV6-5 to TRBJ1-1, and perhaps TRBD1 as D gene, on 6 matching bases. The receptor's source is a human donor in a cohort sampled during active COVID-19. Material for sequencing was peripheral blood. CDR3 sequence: CASSPQGEAFF. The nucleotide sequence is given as TGTGCCAGCAGTCCTCAGGGGGAAGCTTTCTTT.